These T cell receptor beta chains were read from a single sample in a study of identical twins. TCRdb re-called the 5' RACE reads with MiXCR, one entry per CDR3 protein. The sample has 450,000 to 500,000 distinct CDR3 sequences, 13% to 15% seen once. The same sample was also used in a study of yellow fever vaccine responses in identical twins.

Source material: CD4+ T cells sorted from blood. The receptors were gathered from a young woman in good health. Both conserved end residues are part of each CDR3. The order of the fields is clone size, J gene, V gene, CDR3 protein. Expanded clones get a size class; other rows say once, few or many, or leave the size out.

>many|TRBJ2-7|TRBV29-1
CSVVDRPSSYEQYF
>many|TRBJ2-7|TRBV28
CASSDRTAEQYF
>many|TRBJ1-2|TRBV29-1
CSAPEGQSGGLYGYTF
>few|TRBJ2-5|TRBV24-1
CATSDTGTVKETQYF
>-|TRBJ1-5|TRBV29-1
CSVQWTGGQPQHF
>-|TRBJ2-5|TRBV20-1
CSARDFRGGDQETQYF
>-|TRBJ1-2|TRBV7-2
CASSYADRDGYGYTF
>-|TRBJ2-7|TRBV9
CASSTAPGDEQYF
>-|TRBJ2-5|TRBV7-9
CASSALAGLKTQYF
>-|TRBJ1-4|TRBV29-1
CSVAIAGSSPKLFF